This T cell receptor (beta chain) was observed in a study of cytomegalovirus exposure and HLA in healthy donors. Study-level findings and limits: V- and J-gene trimming in TCR beta was tied to a missense DCLRE1C variant by an analysis performed later.

About this clone itself: Its matching antigen is unknown.

CDR1 and CDR2 (germline): SGHVS, FQNEAQ. V shed 5 bases, J shed 7 bases, and the junction held 14 bases outside the gene matches. The CDR3 has 16 residues. Vbeta (60) and Jbeta (13) primers were used in the PCR. Per the original data handling: In a later analysis, roughly 10 million of 83 million or so unique beta chains occurred in at least two donors. TCRdb's copy holds only in-frame clones and misses some; the assay was immunoSEQ multiplex PCR. For V, J and clone size, that table is used; D and trimming come from the DNA. The sample holds under 200,000 clones, about four fifths seen once. The sequence derives from a woman aged 18-29 years in good health and CMV-seronegative. V usage is TRBV7-8 and J usage is TRBJ2-1; 7 nucleotides agree with TRBD1. Source material: PBMCs. CDR3 sequence reads: CASSEPLDRVENEQFF. CDR3 coding DNA: TGTGCCAGCAGCGAACCTCTCGACAGGGTAGAAAATGAGCAGTTCTTC.